Included here is one TCR beta chain sequence, with context. Its specificity is unknown. This record comes from a study of shared clonotypes between healthy human individuals. The study's findings and limits: Represented diversity (both genetic and exposure-history) was limited by the small number of donors.

Donors, without exception, were Caucasian adults residing in Nashville, Tennessee. Researchers drew on roughly 89 million PBMCs for genomic DNA from unsorted samples. Germline V CDR1 and CDR2: SGHTA, FQGNSA. V lost 5 bases to trimming and J lost 2 bases, with 13 bases between them. The CDR3 is 14 amino acids. Researchers divided each subset's genomic DNA evenly across several immunoSEQ plates. Only in-frame clones appear in the TCRdb table, and some are missing; sequencing was by immunoSEQ multiplex PCR. The sample lists about 470,000 clones; 70% to 80% were seen once. The chain links TRBV7-2 to TRBJ2-7; D not resolved. Sequencing input: PBMCs. The clonotype was recovered from a woman aged 40-49 years in good health. Some clones in this sample may be carry-over from other donors' samples. The CDR3 DNA reads TGTGCCAGCAGCCTCATGGGGTCCCCCTACGAGCAGTACTTC. Its protein product is CASSLMGSPYEQYF.